The 23 T cell receptor beta chains given below trace back to one sample, sequenced in a study of cytomegalovirus exposure and HLA in healthy donors (dated by TCRdb to the late 2010s). Libraries were constructed by the immunoSEQ multiplex PCR assay. For the multiplex PCR, a mixture combining 60 forward primers for TCR Vbeta segments and 13 reverse primers for TCR Jbeta segments was used. This is the immuneACCESS table as TCRdb keeps it, with only in-frame sequences that have V and J called. A part of the clones is gone; compared with another copy, unresolved V genes explain less than half, and the rest is unexplained. The sample includes about 78,000 clones, with approximately 84% observed a single time. In total, the top ten clones hold 2.4% of the sample. The sequencing input was PBMCs. The receptors stem from a woman aged 45 to 65 in good health and CMV-seronegative.

The rearrangement joins TRBV4-1 to TRBJ2-5, with D possibly TRBD1 on 5 matching bases. The assigned J gene may be wrong: the sequence end matches TRBJ2-7 better. This CDR3 contains 16 residues. Germline CDR1 and CDR2: MGHRA and YSYEKL. CDR3 amino acids: CASSQVTDPGSYEQYF. In DNA, the CDR3 is TGCGCCAGCAGCCAAGTCACGGACCCAGGGTCCTACGAGCAGTACTTC.

V gene TRBV4-2 combines with J gene TRBJ2-5, with TRBD1 matching over 8 bases. There are 16 residues in the CDR3. The V segment lost 3 bases and the J segment 5 bases; nucleotides outside the gene matches: 11. CDR1 is LGHNA, CDR2 YNFKEQ, per germline. The DNA of the CDR3 is TGTGCCAGCAGCCACTCGTTTCAGGGGGCAGGGGAGACCCAGTACTTC. This codes for CASSHSFQGAGETQYF.

The chain uses TRBV28 and TRBJ2-1, with D maybe TRBD1 (5 bases). The CDR3 is made up of 11 amino acids. Deletions cut 7 bases from V and 10 bases from J, with 11 bases between. Germline CDR1 reads MDHEN; CDR2 reads SYDVKM. The CDR3 protein is CASTAGHEQFF. For the CDR3, the DNA is TGTGCCAGCACCGCCGGACACGAGCAGTTCTTC.

Notes on this clone: No DNA is shown, since the ends of the CDR3 on it are uncertain; the CDR3 is the one TCRdb lists. The gene calls are TRBV19 and TRBJ1-2; the table's D call, TRBD1, was not checked against the DNA. From its first to its last residue, the CDR3 has 14 amino acids. Germline loops: CDR1 LNHDA, CDR2 SQIVND (reference sequence). CDR3 sequence reads: CATSGQGSNYGYTF.

The V gene is TRBV6-5, the J gene TRBJ1-1; D is uncertain. V dropped 2 bases and J dropped 1 base, with 8 bases sitting between them. This CDR3 is 14 amino acids long. Looked up from germline, CDR1 is MNHEY and CDR2 is SVGAGI. The CDR3 spells CASSYTDPNTEAFF. DNA of the CDR3: TGTGCCAGCAGTTACACAGACCCGAACACTGAAGCTTTCTTT.

The rearrangement uses TRBV10-2 and TRBJ2-1, with TRBD2 matching over 7 bases. The CDR3 is made up of 13 amino acids. V shed 8 bases and J 8 bases; nucleotides not matched to a gene: 9. Germline CDR1 is WSHSY and CDR2 is SAAADI. The CDR3, as DNA: TGCGCCAGCGCGTGGGAGCGGGACTATGAGCAGTTCTTC. It yields the protein CASAWERDYEQFF.

This clone occurred once. The chain joins TRBV5-1 to TRBJ2-5, with D possibly being TRBD1 (6 bases). This CDR3 contains 15 residues. From germline, CDR1 is SGHRS and CDR2 YFSETQ. V was clipped by 1 base and J by 1 base, with 11 bases between them. The CDR3 protein is CASSLQTGSQETQYF. In nucleotides, the CDR3 is TGCGCCAGCAGCTTGCAAACAGGGTCCCAAGAGACCCAGTACTTC.

This rearrangement joins TRBV19 to TRBJ1-5; TRBD1 matches at 7 bases. The CDR3 has 14 residues. Per germline, CDR1 LNHDA and CDR2 SQIVND (reference sequence). After removal of 7 bases from V and 6 bases from J, the junction contained 9 bases not matched to a gene. This chain's CDR3 is CASTTGEWVQPQHF. As DNA, the CDR3 is TGTGCCAGTACTACAGGGGAGTGGGTTCAGCCCCAGCATTTT. The entire variable domain, with the rest obtained from reference TRBV19 and TRBJ1-5, is as follows: DGGITQSPKYLFRKEGQNVTLSCEQNLNHDAMYWYRQDPGQGLRLIYYSQIVNDFQKGDIAEGYSVSREKKESFPLTVTSAQKNPTAFYLCASTTGEWVQPQHFGDGTRLSIL.

The J gene is TRBJ1-5, the V gene TRBV2; D is undetermined. Germline lookup yields CDR1 SNHLY and CDR2 FYNNEI. This CDR3 is 14 amino acids long. The V end lost 3 bases, the J end lost 3 bases, and 9 bases lay between the germline ends. Here the CDR3 DNA reads TGTGCCAGCAGTGACGGCAGGCCCAATCAGCCCCAGCATTTT. The encoded protein is CASSDGRPNQPQHF.

The J gene is TRBJ2-7, the V gene TRBV28; 7 positions agree with TRBD1. V shed 6 bases, J shed 7 bases, and the junction held 9 bases outside the gene matches. Per germline, CDR1 MDHEN and CDR2 SYDVKM. CDR3 length equals 13 residues. CDR3 protein: CASSTGQVYEQYF. The DNA for the CDR3 is TGTGCCAGCAGCACCGGACAGGTCTATGAGCAGTACTTC. The whole variable domain, remainder taken from reference TRBV28 and TRBJ2-7, is DVKVTQSSRYLVKRTGEKVFLECVQDMDHENMFWYRQDPGLGLRLIYFSYDVKMKEKGDIPEGYSVSREKKERFSLILESASTNQTSMYLCASSTGQVYEQYFGPGTRLTVT.

This chain joins TRBV19 and TRBJ2-1; 7 bases fit TRBD2. This CDR3 is built from 15 residues. Germline CDR1 LNHDA, CDR2 SQIVND (reference sequence). With V trimmed by 3 bases and J by 7 bases, 9 bases remained unmatched. This CDR3 is CASSIRGEGWNEQFF. The DNA of the CDR3 is TGTGCCAGTAGTATCCGGGGGGAGGGGTGGAATGAGCAGTTCTTC.

V is TRBV7-3 and J is TRBJ1-1; D call uncertain. This CDR3 comprises 13 residues. V was shortened by 8 bases and J by 0 bases, with 10 bases between the two germline ends. Germline V gene sequence: CDR1 SGHTA, CDR2 FQGTGA. The CDR3 sequence is CASGSYLNTEAFF. Written as DNA, the CDR3 is TGTGCCAGCGGTTCCTATCTGAACACTGAAGCTTTCTTT. The full variable domain, with the rest looked up from reference TRBV7-3 and TRBJ1-1, is GAGVSQTPSNKVTEKGKYVELRCDPISGHTALYWYRQSLGQGPEFLIYFQGTGAADDSGLPNDRFFAVRPEGSVSTLKIQRTERGDSAVYLCASGSYLNTEAFFGQGTRLTVV.

This rearrangement joins TRBV6-6 to TRBJ1-4; the D gene is possibly TRBD1 (5 bases). Looked up from germline, CDR1 is MNHNY and CDR2 is SVGAGI (reference sequence). Trimming cost V 8 bases and J 7 bases, with 11 bases left between them. The CDR3 contains 12 residues. The chain's CDR3 is CASSWGGEKLFF. CDR3 nucleotides: TGTGCCAGCTCCTGGGGGGGTGAAAAACTGTTTTTT.

The CDR3 reads CASSWTSGGKNYEQYF. The CDR3 DNA follows: TGTGCCAGCAGTTGGACTAGCGGGGGAAAAAACTACGAGCAGTACTTC. This chain uses TRBV6-6 with TRBJ2-7; 13 bases line up with TRBD2. The V gene end was trimmed by 4 bases and the J gene end by 3 bases; junction bases not matched to a gene: 6. There are 16 residues in the CDR3. Germline CDR1 and CDR2: MNHNY and SVGAGI (reference sequence).

The CDR3 nucleotides are TGCGCCAGCAGCAACTCCTACGGTGAGCAGTTCTTC. Its protein product is CASSNSYGEQFF. V is TRBV5-1 and J is TRBJ2-1; D remains unclear. Trimming took 4 bases from V and 9 from J, leaving 11 bases between them. This CDR3 is 12 amino acids long. Germline assignment: CDR1 SGHRS and CDR2 YFSETQ.

This clone came up once. J is TRBJ1-4 and V is TRBV7-2; TRBD1 aligns across 7 bases. The germline gives CDR1 SGHTA, CDR2 FQGNSA. Trimming cost V 4 bases and J 0 bases; bases outside gene matches: 2. The CDR3 covers 15 residues. The DNA of the CDR3 is TGTGCCAGCAGCTCGCAGGGGGCAACTAATGAAAAACTGTTTTTT. Its protein product is CASSSQGATNEKLFF.

V usage is TRBV5-1 and J usage is TRBJ2-5, with 7 nucleotides matching TRBD1. In germline, CDR1 is SGHRS, CDR2 YFSETQ. The CDR3 sequence is 14 residues long. J gave up 2 bases and V 3 bases, and 4 bases lay outside the gene matches. CDR3 DNA: TGCGCCAGCAGCTCGGGGACAGCTCAAGAGACCCAGTACTTC. It yields the protein CASSSGTAQETQYF.

V gene TRBV16 combines with J gene TRBJ2-1; 8 bases map to TRBD1. Germline-derived CDR1 and CDR2 are KGHSY and FQNENV. The CDR3 extends over 14 amino acids. The J segment lost 6 bases and the V segment lost 4 bases, leaving 5 bases of the junction unmatched. CDR3 coding DNA: TGTGCCAGCAGCCTGTCGCAGGGGGCCAATGAGCAGTTCTTC. It is translated as CASSLSQGANEQFF.

V is TRBV7-9 and J is TRBJ1-2; no reliable D call. Germline CDR1 and CDR2: SEHNR and FQNEAQ (reference sequence). V dropped 6 bases and J dropped 7 bases, with 15 bases sitting between them. This CDR3 spans 13 amino acids. CDR3 DNA sequence: TGTGCCAGCAGACCCCAGGTTCCTCGTGGCTACACCTTC. It is translated as CASRPQVPRGYTF.

This chain connects TRBV28 to TRBJ1-1, with a weak D call TRBD1 (5 bases). The CDR3 has 13 residues. Looked up from germline, CDR1 is MDHEN and CDR2 is SYDVKM. The V and J ends lost 10 bases and 3 bases respectively, with 15 bases between them. The CDR3 nucleotides are TGTGCCACCTTTCGACAGACGCACACTGAAGCTTTCTTT. Amino acid sequence: CATFRQTHTEAFF.

This rearrangement joins TRBV19 to TRBJ1-1; D is unresolved. Trimming removed 3 bases from V and 7 bases from J, with 18 bases in between. Germline values: CDR1 LNHDA, CDR2 SQIVND (reference sequence). This CDR3 has 15 amino acids. The CDR3, as DNA: TGTGCCAGTAGTATTCCCGCCCGGGGTCGAAATGAAGCTTTCTTT. Translated: CASSIPARGRNEAFF.

The J gene is TRBJ2-6, the V gene TRBV5-4, with 8 bases aligning to TRBD1. The germline V gene encodes CDR1 SGHNT and CDR2 YYREEE (reference sequence). The length of the CDR3 is 18 residues. V shed 0 bases and J 4 bases; nucleotides not matched to a gene: 9. DNA for the CDR3: TGTGCCAGCAGCTTGGGAGGACAGGGAGTTTCAGGGGCCAACGTCCTGACTTTC. This sequence encodes CASSLGGQGVSGANVLTF.

The chain recombines TRBV15 with TRBJ1-1; 9 bases are shared with TRBD1. Germline CDR1 reads LNHNV; CDR2 reads YYDKDF (reference sequence). Trimming took 1 base from V and 5 from J; bases not matched to a gene: 8. The CDR3 contains 16 residues. The CDR3 coding sequence is TGTGCCACCAGCAGAGCCTTGGGACAGGGAGGTACTGAAGCTTTCTTT. Residues: CATSRALGQGGTEAFF.